This is a list of T cell receptor beta chains from one sample in a study of cytomegalovirus exposure and HLA in healthy donors. Libraries were prepared by immunoSEQ multiplex PCR; TCRdb keeps only in-frame clonotypes and omits some of them. The listing contains approximately 170,000 clones. Material: PBMCs. The origin of the receptors is a woman younger than 30 in good health and CMV-seropositive. Each CDR3 is given with its conserved first and last residue. A D gene is named only where the DNA matches it firmly.

d_gene | j_gene | v_gene | CDR3nt | CDR3aa
TRBD1 | TRBJ1-5 | TRBV28 | TGTGCCAGCAGTTTGGGACAGCCTTATCAGCCCCAGCATTTT | CASSLGQPYQPQHF
TRBD2 | TRBJ2-1 | TRBV5-1 | TGCGCCAGCAGTTCCCTAGCGGGAGGGCCTTCCGACAATGAGCAGTTCTTC | CASSSLAGGPSDNEQFF
NA | TRBJ2-7 | TRBV4-1 | TGCGCCAGCAGCCAAGCGTCTAGTCCCCCTTACGAGCAGTACTTC | CASSQASSPPYEQYF
TRBD2 | TRBJ2-3 | TRBV10-3 | TGTGCCATCAGTGAGTCGACTAGCGGAGGGAGCACAGATACGCAGTATTTT | CAISESTSGGSTDTQYF
NA | TRBJ2-3 | TRBV15 | TGTGCCACCAGTCCTCTTGGGTTAGCGACGCAGTATTTT | CATSPLGLATQYF
NA | TRBJ1-2 | TRBV4-3 | TGCGCCAGCAGCCAACGTGTTAGTGACTATGGCTACACCTTC | CASSQRVSDYGYTF
TRBD2 | TRBJ2-1 | TRBV6-5 | TGTGCCAGCAGTTTACTAGCGGGACTTTCCTACAATGAGCAGTTCTTC | CASSLLAGLSYNEQFF
NA | TRBJ1-1 | TRBV18 | TGTGCCAGCTCACCACAATGGAGGGGTGAAGCTTTCTTT | CASSPQWRGEAFF
TRBD1 | TRBJ1-1 | TRBV6-1 | TGTGCCAGCAGTGTAAGACAGGGTGGAGGCACTGAAGCTTTCTTT | CASSVRQGGGTEAFF
NA | TRBJ2-6 | TRBV11-3 | TGTGCCAGCAGCGGCAGGCTGCTATTAGGGGCCAACGTCCTGACTTTC | CASSGRLLLGANVLTF
NA | TRBJ2-3 | TRBV27 | TGTGCCAGCACCTCAGTTCGAGACGGGGGCACAGATACGCAGTATTTT | CASTSVRDGGTDTQYF
NA | TRBJ1-2 | TRBV6-1 | TGTGCCAGCAGGACCCCAGGGGAAAGGGGCTATGGCTACACCTTC | CASRTPGERGYGYTF
NA | TRBJ1-1 | TRBV30 | TGTGCCTGGAGCCTAGACAGGACGGGATTCATGAACACTGAAGCTTTCTTT | CAWSLDRTGFMNTEAFF
TRBD2 | TRBJ2-7 | TRBV27 | TGTGCCAGCAGGCTAGCGGGGGGACCTAACTCCTACGAGCAGTACTTC | CASRLAGGPNSYEQYF
NA | TRBJ2-3 | TRBV5-6 | TGTGCCAGCAGCTTATCTGGGGGGACCTCCACAGATACGCAGTATTTT | CASSLSGGTSTDTQYF
NA | TRBJ2-3 | TRBV2 | TGTGCCAGCAGCCCGCGGACAGATACGCAGTATTTT | CASSPRTDTQYF
NA | TRBJ1-2 | TRBV7-2 | TGTGCCAGCAGCTTAGCGACAGGCGGACTCTATGGCTACACCTTC | CASSLATGGLYGYTF
TRBD1 | TRBJ2-7 | TRBV6-6 | TGTGCCAGCAGACAGGGGGCAAGGAGCTACGAGCAGTACTTC | CASRQGARSYEQYF
TRBD2 | TRBJ2-5 | TRBV19 | TGTGCCAGTAGTCAGGGGTCCGGGACTAGCACTAAGACCCAGTACTTC | CASSQGSGTSTKTQYF
NA | TRBJ2-7 | TRBV5-4 | TGTGCCAGCAGCTCGGGCTCCTACGAGCAGTACTTC | CASSSGSYEQYF
TRBD2 | TRBJ2-1 | TRBV4-3 | TGCGCCAGCAGCCAAGCTCCTAGCGGCACCGATGAGCAGTTCTTC | CASSQAPSGTDEQFF
NA | TRBJ2-4 | TRBV30 | TGTGCCTGGAGTGTTATTCGACAGACATATTTAGCCAAAAACATTCAGTACTTC | CAWSVIRQTYLAKNIQYF
TRBD1 | TRBJ2-7 | TRBV19 | TGTGCCAGTAGGACAGGGTTACGCGGCGAGCAGTACTTC | CASRTGLRGEQYF